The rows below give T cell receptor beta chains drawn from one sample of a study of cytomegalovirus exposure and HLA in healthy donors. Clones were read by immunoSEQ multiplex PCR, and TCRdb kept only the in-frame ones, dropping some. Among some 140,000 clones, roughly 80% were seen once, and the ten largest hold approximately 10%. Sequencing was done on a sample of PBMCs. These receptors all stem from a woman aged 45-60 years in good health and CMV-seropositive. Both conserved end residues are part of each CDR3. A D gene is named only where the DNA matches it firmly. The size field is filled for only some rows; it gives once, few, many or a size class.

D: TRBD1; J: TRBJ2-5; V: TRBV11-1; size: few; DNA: TGTGCCAGCAGACGGGGACAGCAAGAGACCCAGTACTTC; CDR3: CASRRGQQETQYF
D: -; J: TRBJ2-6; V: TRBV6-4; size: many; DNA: TGTGCCAGCAGTGAGGACAGCTCTGGGGCCAACGTCCTGACTTTC; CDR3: CASSEDSSGANVLTF
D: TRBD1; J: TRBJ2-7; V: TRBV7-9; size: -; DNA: TGTGCCAGCAGCTTTACAGGGGCCGGAATCGCCGAGCAGTACTTC; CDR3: CASSFTGAGIAEQYF
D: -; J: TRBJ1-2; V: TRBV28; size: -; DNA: TGTGCCACCTACAGGGATTCCCCTGGCTACACCTTC; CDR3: CATYRDSPGYTF
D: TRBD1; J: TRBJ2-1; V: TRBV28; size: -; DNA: TGTGCCAGCAGTCCCCGGACAGGGGGCCCCTCCTACAATGAGCAGTTCTTC; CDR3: CASSPRTGGPSYNEQFF
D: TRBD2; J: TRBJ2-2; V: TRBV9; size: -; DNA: TGTGCCAGCAGCGTGTCCTTAGCGGGGGGGCCTAACACCGGGGAGCTGTTTTTT; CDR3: CASSVSLAGGPNTGELFF
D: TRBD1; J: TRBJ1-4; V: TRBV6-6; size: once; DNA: TGTGCCTGCCGAGAAACCGACCGGGACAGGGGGGAAAAACTGTTTTTT; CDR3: CACRETDRDRGEKLFF
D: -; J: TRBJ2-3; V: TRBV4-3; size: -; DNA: TGCGCCAGCAGCCAAGTACTGGCCGGGGAAACAGATACGCAGTATTTT; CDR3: CASSQVLAGETDTQYF
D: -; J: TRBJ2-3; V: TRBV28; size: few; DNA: TGTGCCAGCAGTTCCCCGACAGATACGCAGTATTTT; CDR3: CASSSPTDTQYF
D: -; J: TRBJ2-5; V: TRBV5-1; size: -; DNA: TGCGCCAGCAGCTTGGTTGGCGGGGGCCCTCAAGAGACCCAGTACTTC; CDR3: CASSLVGGGPQETQYF
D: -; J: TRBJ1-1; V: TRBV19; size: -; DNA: TGTGCCAGTAGTATTTTTGGGGGGGAAGTTAACACTGAAGCTTTCTTT; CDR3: CASSIFGGEVNTEAFF
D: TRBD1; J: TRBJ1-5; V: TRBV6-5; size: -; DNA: TGTGCCAGCAGTTACACCCAGGGGGCAGGGGATCAGCCCCAGCATTTT; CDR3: CASSYTQGAGDQPQHF
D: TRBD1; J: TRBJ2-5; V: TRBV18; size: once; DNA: TGTGCCAGCTCACCCCCCGGACAGGGCCAAGAGACCCAGTACTTC; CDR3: CASSPPGQGQETQYF
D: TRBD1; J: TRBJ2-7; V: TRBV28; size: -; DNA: TGTGCCAGCAGTTTTCTTCGGACAGGGCTCGACGAGCAGTACTTC; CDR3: CASSFLRTGLDEQYF
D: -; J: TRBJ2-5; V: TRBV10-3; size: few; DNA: TGTGCCATCAGTGCCACTAGCCAAGAGACCCAGTACTTC; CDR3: CAISATSQETQYF
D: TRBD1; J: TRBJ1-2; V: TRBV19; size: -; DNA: TGTGCGCTGGGACAGGGAAGTGTCGGCTACACCTTC; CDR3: CALGQGSVGYTF
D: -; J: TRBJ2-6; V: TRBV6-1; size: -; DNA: TGTGCCAGCAGTGAAGGGGGGGCTGGGGCCAACGTCCTGACTTTC; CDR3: CASSEGGAGANVLTF
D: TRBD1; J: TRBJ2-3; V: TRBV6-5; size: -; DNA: TGTGCCAGCAGTTACCTAGGACAGGGAACAGATACGCAGTATTTT; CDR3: CASSYLGQGTDTQYF
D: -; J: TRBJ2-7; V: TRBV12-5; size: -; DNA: TGTGCTAGTGGTTTGGTACTTTGGGGGGTGAGCACAACCTACGAGCAGTACTTC; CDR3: CASGLVLWGVSTTYEQYF
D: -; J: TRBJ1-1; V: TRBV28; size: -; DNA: TGTGCCAGCAGTTTGATGGACTTCACTGAAGCTTTCTTT; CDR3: CASSLMDFTEAFF